This T cell receptor beta chain was profiled in a study of T cell repertoires in cytomegalovirus infection. Study information: CMV infection plus the matching HLA type was flagged by public TCR beta signatures.

V lost 3 bases and J 5 bases, leaving 20 bases between the germline ends. This CDR3 spans 17 amino acids. Germline lookup yields CDR1 SGHVT and CDR2 SQSDAQ. Study results and limitations: Of the TCR beta families, the public ones yielded a cumulative frequency that identified carriers of CMV plus the relevant HLA. Ex vivo, HLA-C-restricted CMV-specific TCR beta clonotypes prevailed over the rest of the response.

TCRdb re-called the reads with MiXCR, one entry per CDR3 protein. The sample consists of about 740,000 distinct CDR3 sequences, roughly a third of them appearing once. A word on this clonotype: Its target is not known.

The source of this sequence is a human donor in good health (CMV status not recorded). Some clones in this sample may be carry-over from other donors' samples. The V and J genes are TRBV7-4 and TRBJ2-1, with unresolved D. Sequencing used PBMCs. The CDR3 DNA reads as TGTGCCAGCAGCTTGCCTCCAGTGCGTCGTGCCGACAATGAGCAGTTCTTC. As protein: CASSLPPVRRADNEQFF.